These T cell receptor beta chains were read from a single sample in a study of spatial heterogeneity in lung cancer. TCRdb itself ran the 5' RACE reads through MiXCR, one entry per CDR3 protein. This table has about 44,000 distinct CDR3 sequences, approximately 14% appearing once. This sample comprised PBMCs, obtained at surgery. The receptors here all came from a male donor with early-stage non-small cell lung cancer. Both conserved end residues are part of each CDR3. A D gene is named only where the DNA matches it firmly. Only some rows state a clone size, as once, few, many or a class for expanded clones.

j_call d_call v_call clone_size cdr3_nt cdr3_aa
TRBJ2-7 NA TRBV3-1 many TGTGCCAGCAGCCCCCAGGGAAAGGGGTGGTACGAGCAGTACTTC CASSPQGKGWYEQYF
TRBJ1-4 TRBD1 TRBV12-3/TRBV12-4 few TGTGCCAGCAGCCGTCGGGGGACAGGGTATGAAAAACTGTTTTTT CASSRRGTGYEKLFF
TRBJ1-2 NA TRBV7-3 NA TGTGCCAGCAGCTTAGATTCAGGGGCTGGCTACACCTTC CASSLDSGAGYTF
TRBJ2-7 NA TRBV28 many TGTGCCAGCACCTTAGGGAGCGGTCTGCGCTACGAGCAGTACTTC CASTLGSGLRYEQYF
TRBJ2-3 NA TRBV20-1 few TGCAGTGCTAGAATGATGGGGATCACCTCCGGAGATACGCAGTATTTT CSARMMGITSGDTQYF
TRBJ2-5 NA TRBV7-6 few TGTGCCAGCAGCCCACAGAGGACCCAGTACTTC CASSPQRTQYF
TRBJ1-3 NA TRBV5-1 few TGCGCCAGCAGGGAAGGGAGGCGCGGAAACACCATATATTTT CASREGRRGNTIYF
TRBJ2-1 TRBD1 TRBV5-1 few TGCGCCAGCAGCCCCCGGACAGGTATGGACAATGAGCAGTTCTTC CASSPRTGMDNEQFF
TRBJ2-6 NA TRBV28 NA TGTGCCAGCAGTTTACTTCAGGGCCCCTCAGGGGCCAACGTCCTGACTTTC CASSLLQGPSGANVLTF
TRBJ2-5 TRBD1 TRBV29-1 many TGCAGCGTTGTGTCAGGGGGACGAGAGACCCAGTACTTC CSVVSGGRETQYF
TRBJ2-3 NA TRBV5-1 NA TGCGCCAGCAGCTTGCCCGCTCGCACAGATACGCAGTATTTT CASSLPARTDTQYF
TRBJ2-3 TRBD2 TRBV2 few TGTGCCAGCAGCCCCCAGGGAGGGCCCGATACGCAGTATTTT CASSPQGGPDTQYF
TRBJ2-1 NA TRBV11-1 NA TGTGCCAGCAGCCCTAAGCGTGGGGAGGAGCAGTTCTTC CASSPKRGEEQFF
TRBJ1-2 NA TRBV25-1 few TGTGCCAGCAGTGAGTGGGCCCTTAGCTATGGCTACACCTTC CASSEWALSYGYTF
TRBJ1-2 NA TRBV19 NA TGTGCCAGTAGTACGAACTTGGGTGGTGGCTACACCTTC CASSTNLGGGYTF
TRBJ1-3 NA TRBV20-1 NA TGCAGTGCAAAACAGGGAGGCCCTGGAAACACCATATATTTT CSAKQGGPGNTIYF
TRBJ1-1 NA TRBV7-9 many TGTGCCAGCAGCTTAGGTCCGGTGAACACTGAAGCTTTCTTT CASSLGPVNTEAFF
TRBJ2-5 TRBD1 TRBV9 few TGTGCCAGCAGCGGGCAGACCGGGACAGGCGTGGGGGAGACCCAGTACTTC CASSGQTGTGVGETQYF
TRBJ2-7 NA TRBV20-1 many TGCAGTGCTAGAGATTCTGGACTGGGGGCGTTTGGATCCGAGCAGTACTTC CSARDSGLGAFGSEQYF
TRBJ1-2 NA TRBV2 NA TGTGCCAGCAGTGAACGGACTGTCTATGGCTACACCTTC CASSERTVYGYTF
TRBJ2-5 TRBD2 TRBV10-3 few TGTGCCATCAGCGACGGGGGGAACGCGGAGACCCAGTACTTC CAISDGGNAETQYF
TRBJ2-5 TRBD1 TRBV2 many TGTGCCAGCAGCGGACAGGGGTCAGAGACCCAGTACTTC CASSGQGSETQYF
TRBJ1-1 NA TRBV29-1 many TGCAGCGTTGAAAACCGGAGGAACACTGAAGCTTTCTTT CSVENRRNTEAFF
TRBJ2-7 NA TRBV5-1 few TGCGCCAGCAGCTTGGAAGCAGTCTACGAGCAGTACTTC CASSLEAVYEQYF
TRBJ2-3 NA TRBV5-1 NA TGCGCCAGCAGCTTGGGTGGACAGAGCACAGATACGCAGTATTTT CASSLGGQSTDTQYF
TRBJ1-6 NA TRBV4-1 few TGCGCCAGCAGCCAATCTCAAGGGCGCGACAATTCACCCCTCCACTTT CASSQSQGRDNSPLHF
TRBJ2-2 NA TRBV7-2 few TGTGCCAGCAGCCCCCGAACCGCAACAGCCCGAGGGGAGCTGTTTTTT CASSPRTATARGELFF
TRBJ2-1 NA TRBV9 NA TGTGCCAGCAGCGGACCTGGGGAGCAGTTCTTC CASSGPGEQFF
TRBJ2-3 TRBD2 TRBV28 NA TGTGCCAGCACCCCGGTGGGACTAGCGTCGAGCACAGATACGCAGTATTTT CASTPVGLASSTDTQYF
TRBJ2-6 TRBD1 TRBV28 many TGTGCCAGCAGTTGGGGGACAGGTGTCCTCTCTGGGGCCAACGTCCTGACTTTC CASSWGTGVLSGANVLTF
TRBJ2-2 TRBD2 TRBV29-1 few TGCAGCTGGGGAGGGATCTGGGGCACCGGGGAGCTGTTTTTT CSWGGIWGTGELFF
TRBJ2-3 NA TRBV7-9 few TGTGCCAGCAGCCCCTTTGATACGCAGTATTTT CASSPFDTQYF
TRBJ2-7 NA TRBV18 many TGTGCCAGCTCACCAAGGGCAGGTGTCGCCTACGAGCAGTACTTC CASSPRAGVAYEQYF
TRBJ2-3 NA TRBV20-1 NA TGCAGTGCTAGTATGGGGGAGCGGACAGATACGCAGTATTTT CSASMGERTDTQYF
TRBJ1-2 NA TRBV27 many TGTGCCAGCAGTTTATTGGGGGCGCCCTATGGCTACACCTTC CASSLLGAPYGYTF
TRBJ1-2 NA TRBV7-9 NA TGTGCCAGCAGCTTAGCCCTCTTTAACTATGGCTACACCTTC CASSLALFNYGYTF
TRBJ2-3 NA TRBV12-3/TRBV12-4 NA TGTGCCAGCAGTTTATGGGGGCGGGCAGATACGCAGTATTTT CASSLWGRADTQYF
TRBJ1-6 TRBD1 TRBV4-1 many TGCGCCATAGGGACAGGGGAATCACCCCTCCACTTT CAIGTGESPLHF
TRBJ1-2 NA TRBV11-2 few TGTGCCAGCAGCTTAGATCGGGCGGACTTTGAGGGCTACACCTTC CASSLDRADFEGYTF
TRBJ1-2 NA TRBV27 NA TGTGCCAGCAGTGCGACGCATCTCTTCAACTATGGCTACACCTTC CASSATHLFNYGYTF
TRBJ1-1 NA TRBV20-1 many TGCAGTGCTACCCCGGGGCACCGGAACACTGAAGCTTTCTTT CSATPGHRNTEAFF
TRBJ2-7 NA TRBV20-1 NA TGCAGGGCCGGGGCCTACGAGCAGTACTTC CRAGAYEQYF
TRBJ2-3 NA TRBV3-1 NA TGTGCCAGCAGCCAAGATCGGGGCACAGATACGCAGTATTTT CASSQDRGTDTQYF
TRBJ1-5 NA TRBV6-2/TRBV6-3 few TGTGCCAGCAGGGACATGGGAGATCAGCCCCAGCATTTT CASRDMGDQPQHF
TRBJ2-2 NA TRBV11-1 NA TGTGCCAGCAGCTTGCTTATAGGCACCACCGGGGAGCTGTTTTTT CASSLLIGTTGELFF